This passage covers 3 T cell receptor beta chains from one sample sequenced in a study of beta chain features in type 1 diabetes. Every bit of the isolated RNA underwent reverse transcription, so sequencing read expressed TCRB transcripts. Profiled with immunoSEQ multiplex PCR; TCRdb holds only in-frame clones, not every one. This table has 300,000 to 400,000 clones, around 8.5% appearing once. Study-level results: Among all four CD4+ subsets, Type 1 diabetes patients had TCRB CDR3s that were moderately but significantly shorter.

No antigen has been identified for these receptors. Material for sequencing was central memory CD4+ T cells from blood. Receptors originate from a man aged 25 to 40 with type 1 diabetes.

This clone was detected only a few times. This chain connects TRBV27 to TRBJ1-2, with D perhaps TRBD1 (6 bases). V lost 7 bases and J 6 bases, leaving 12 bases between the germline ends. Germline-derived CDR1 and CDR2 are MNHEY and SMNVEV (reference sequence). The CDR3 length is 12 residues. The CDR3 sequence: CASTSRQDGYTF. The CDR3 region has the DNA TGTGCCAGCACCTCCCGACAGGATGGCTACACCTTC.

In regard to this clone: A much larger clonotype is one base distant, so this may be a read error. The rearrangement links TRBV2 to TRBJ2-3, with 14 bases aligning to TRBD2. Germline CDR1 and CDR2: SNHLY and FYNNEI. The V gene end was trimmed by 6 bases and the J gene end by 1 base; junction bases not matched to a gene: 6. CDR3 length: 17 residues. CDR3 in amino acids: CASSRTSGGLGTDTQYF. Written as DNA, the CDR3 is TGTGCCAGCAGCCGGACTAGCGGGGGGCTAGGCACAGATACGCAGTATTTT.

This clone has just a few counts. The chain combines TRBV11-2 with TRBJ2-5, with unresolved D. Trimming left V 1 base short and J 7 bases short, with 4 bases between. Germline V gives CDR1 SGHAT, CDR2 FQNNGV. The CDR3 is 11 residues long. In nucleotides, the CDR3 is TGTGCCAGCAGCTTAGGGGGGACCCAGTACTTC. Translation: CASSLGGTQYF.